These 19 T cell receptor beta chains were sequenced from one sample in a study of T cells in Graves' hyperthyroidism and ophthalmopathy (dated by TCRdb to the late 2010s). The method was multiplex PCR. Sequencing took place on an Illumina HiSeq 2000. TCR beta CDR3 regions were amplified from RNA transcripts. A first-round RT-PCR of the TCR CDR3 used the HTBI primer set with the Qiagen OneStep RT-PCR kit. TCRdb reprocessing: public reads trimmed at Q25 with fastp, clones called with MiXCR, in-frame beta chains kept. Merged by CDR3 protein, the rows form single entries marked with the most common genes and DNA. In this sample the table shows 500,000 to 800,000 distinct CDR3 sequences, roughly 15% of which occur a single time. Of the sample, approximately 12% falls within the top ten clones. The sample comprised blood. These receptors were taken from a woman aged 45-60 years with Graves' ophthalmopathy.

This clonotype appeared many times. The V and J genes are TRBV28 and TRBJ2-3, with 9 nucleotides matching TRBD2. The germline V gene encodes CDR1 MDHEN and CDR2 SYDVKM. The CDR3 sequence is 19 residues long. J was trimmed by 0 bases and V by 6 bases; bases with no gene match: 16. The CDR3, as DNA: TGTGCCAGCAGCCTTTTCATTCGGGCTAGCGGGACTAGCACAGATACGCAGTATTTT. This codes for CASSLFIRASGTSTDTQYF.

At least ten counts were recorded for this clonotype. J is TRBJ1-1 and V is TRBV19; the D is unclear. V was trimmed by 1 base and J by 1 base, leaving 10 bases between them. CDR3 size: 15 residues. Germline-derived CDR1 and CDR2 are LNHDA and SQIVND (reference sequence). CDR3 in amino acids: CASSIVRAGNTEAFF. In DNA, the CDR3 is TGTGCCAGTAGTATAGTCCGGGCGGGGAACACTGAAGCTTTCTTT.

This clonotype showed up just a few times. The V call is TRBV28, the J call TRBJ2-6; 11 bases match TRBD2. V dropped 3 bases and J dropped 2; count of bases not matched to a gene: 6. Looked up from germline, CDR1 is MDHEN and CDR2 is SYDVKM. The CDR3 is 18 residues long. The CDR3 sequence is CASSFSSGRLTGANVLTF. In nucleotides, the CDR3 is TGTGCCAGCAGTTTTTCTAGCGGGAGGTTAACTGGGGCCAACGTCCTGACTTTC.

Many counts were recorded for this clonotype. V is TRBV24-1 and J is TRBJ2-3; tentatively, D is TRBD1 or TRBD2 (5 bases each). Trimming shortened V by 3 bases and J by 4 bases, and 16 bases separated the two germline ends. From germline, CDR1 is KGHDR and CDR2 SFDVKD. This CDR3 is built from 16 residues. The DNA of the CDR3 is TGTGCCACCAGTGATGGGACCCGCAGGCTCGCAGATACGCAGTATTTT. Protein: CATSDGTRRLADTQYF.

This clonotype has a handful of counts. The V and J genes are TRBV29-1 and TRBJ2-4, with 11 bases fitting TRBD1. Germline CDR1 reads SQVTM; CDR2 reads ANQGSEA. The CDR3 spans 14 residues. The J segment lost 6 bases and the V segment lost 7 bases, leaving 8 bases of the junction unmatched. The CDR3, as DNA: TGCAGCGCCCAGGGGGACAGGGGGGGAAACATTCAGTACTTC. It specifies CSAQGDRGGNIQYF.

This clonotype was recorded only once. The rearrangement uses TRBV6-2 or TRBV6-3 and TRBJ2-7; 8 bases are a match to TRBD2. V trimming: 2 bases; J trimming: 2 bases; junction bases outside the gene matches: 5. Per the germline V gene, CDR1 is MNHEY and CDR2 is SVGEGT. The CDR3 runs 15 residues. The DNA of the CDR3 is TGTGCCAGCAGTTACGAACTAGCGGCTGCCTACGAGCAGTACTTC. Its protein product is CASSYELAAAYEQYF.

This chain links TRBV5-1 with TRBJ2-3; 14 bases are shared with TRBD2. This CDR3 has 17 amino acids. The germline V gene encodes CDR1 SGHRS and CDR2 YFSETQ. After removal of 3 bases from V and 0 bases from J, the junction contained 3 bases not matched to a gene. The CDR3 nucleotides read TGCGCCAGCAGCTATGGACTAGCGGGAGGTAGCACAGATACGCAGTATTTT. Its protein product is CASSYGLAGGSTDTQYF. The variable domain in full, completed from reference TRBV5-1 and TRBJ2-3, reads KAGVTQTPRYLIKTRGQQVTLSCSPISGHRSVSWYQQTPGQGLQFLFEYFSETQRNKGNFPGRFSGRQFSNSRSEMNVSTLELGDSALYLCASSYGLAGGSTDTQYFGPGTRLTVL.

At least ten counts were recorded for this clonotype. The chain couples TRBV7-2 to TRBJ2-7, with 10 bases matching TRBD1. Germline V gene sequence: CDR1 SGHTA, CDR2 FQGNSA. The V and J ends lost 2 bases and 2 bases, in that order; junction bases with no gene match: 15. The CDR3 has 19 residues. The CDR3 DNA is TGTGCCAGCAGCTTACCGCAGGGGGGTGGGGACAGGGGCGCCTACGAGCAGTACTTC. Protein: CASSLPQGGGDRGAYEQYF.

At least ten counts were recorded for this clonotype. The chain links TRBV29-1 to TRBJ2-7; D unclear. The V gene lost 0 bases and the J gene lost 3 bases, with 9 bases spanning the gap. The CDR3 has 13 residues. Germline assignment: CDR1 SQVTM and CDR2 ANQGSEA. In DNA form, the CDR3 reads TGCAGCGTTGAAGAAGAGGTCGGCTACGAGCAGTACTTC. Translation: CSVEEEVGYEQYF.

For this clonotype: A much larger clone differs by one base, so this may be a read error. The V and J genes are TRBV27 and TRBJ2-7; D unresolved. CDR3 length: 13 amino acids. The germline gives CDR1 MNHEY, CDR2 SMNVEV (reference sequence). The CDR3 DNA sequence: TGTGCCAGCAGTTTGGACGCTACCTACAAGCAGTACTTC. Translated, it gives CASSLDATYKQYF.

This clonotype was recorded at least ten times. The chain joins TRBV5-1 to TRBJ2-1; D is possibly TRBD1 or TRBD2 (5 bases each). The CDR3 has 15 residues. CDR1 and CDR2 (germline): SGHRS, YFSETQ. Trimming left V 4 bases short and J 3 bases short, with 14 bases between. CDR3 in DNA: TGCGCCAGCAGCCCCGGGACCGCCCTCTACAATGAGCAGTTCTTC. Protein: CASSPGTALYNEQFF.

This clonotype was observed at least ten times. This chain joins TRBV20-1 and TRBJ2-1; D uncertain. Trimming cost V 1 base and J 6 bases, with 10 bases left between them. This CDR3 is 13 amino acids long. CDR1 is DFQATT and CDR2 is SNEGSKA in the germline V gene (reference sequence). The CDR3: CSARGHLSNEQFF. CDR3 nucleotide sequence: TGCAGTGCTAGAGGCCACTTGAGCAATGAGCAGTTCTTC.

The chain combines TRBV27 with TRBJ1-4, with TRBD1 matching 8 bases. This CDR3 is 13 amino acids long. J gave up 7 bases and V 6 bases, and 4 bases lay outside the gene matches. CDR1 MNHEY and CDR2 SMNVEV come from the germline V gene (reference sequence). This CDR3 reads CASRAGGCEKLFF. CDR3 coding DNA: TGTGCCAGCAGGGCAGGGGGCTGTGAAAAACTGTTTTTT.

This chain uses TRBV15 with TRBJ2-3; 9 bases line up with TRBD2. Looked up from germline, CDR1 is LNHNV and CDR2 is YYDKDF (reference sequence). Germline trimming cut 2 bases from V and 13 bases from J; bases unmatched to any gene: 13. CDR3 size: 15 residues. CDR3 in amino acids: CATSRTSGLMLMKYF. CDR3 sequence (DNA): TGTGCCACCAGCAGAACTAGCGGGCTTATGTTAATGAAGTATTTT.

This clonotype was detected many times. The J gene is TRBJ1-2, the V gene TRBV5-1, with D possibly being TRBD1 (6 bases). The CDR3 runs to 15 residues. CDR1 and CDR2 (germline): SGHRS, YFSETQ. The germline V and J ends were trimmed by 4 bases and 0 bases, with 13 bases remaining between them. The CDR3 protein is CASSPTTGSNYGYTF. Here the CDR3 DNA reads TGCGCCAGCAGCCCTACGACAGGATCTAACTATGGCTACACCTTC.

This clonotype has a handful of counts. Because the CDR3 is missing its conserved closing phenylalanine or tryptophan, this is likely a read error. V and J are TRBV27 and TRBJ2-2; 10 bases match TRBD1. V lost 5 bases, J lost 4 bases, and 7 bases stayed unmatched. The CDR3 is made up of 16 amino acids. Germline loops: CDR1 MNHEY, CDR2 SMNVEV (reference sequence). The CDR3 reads CASSIRGQGRTGELFL. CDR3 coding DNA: TGTGCCAGCAGTATTAGGGGACAGGGGCGCACCGGGGAGCTGTTTCTT.

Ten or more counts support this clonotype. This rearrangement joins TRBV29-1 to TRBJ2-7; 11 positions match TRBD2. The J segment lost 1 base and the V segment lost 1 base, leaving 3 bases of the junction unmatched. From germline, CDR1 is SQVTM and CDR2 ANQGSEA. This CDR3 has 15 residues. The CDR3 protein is CSVEVVAGGSYEQYF. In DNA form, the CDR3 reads TGCAGCGTTGAAGTAGTAGCGGGAGGGTCCTACGAGCAGTACTTC.

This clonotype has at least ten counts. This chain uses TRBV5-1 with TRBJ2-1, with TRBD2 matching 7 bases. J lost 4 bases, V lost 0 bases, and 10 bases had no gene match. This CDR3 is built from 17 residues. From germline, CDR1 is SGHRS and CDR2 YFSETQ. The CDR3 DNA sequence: TGCGCCAGCAGCTTGGCCACTCTGGGGGGGAGTTACAATGAGCAGTTCTTC. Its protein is CASSLATLGGSYNEQFF.

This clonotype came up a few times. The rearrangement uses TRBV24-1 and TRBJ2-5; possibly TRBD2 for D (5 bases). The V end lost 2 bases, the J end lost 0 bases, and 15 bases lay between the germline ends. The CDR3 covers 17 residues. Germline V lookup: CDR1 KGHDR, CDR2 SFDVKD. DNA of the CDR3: TGTGCCACCAGTGATTCGAGGGCAAGGTCGTACCAAGAGACCCAGTACTTC. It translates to CATSDSRARSYQETQYF.